This T cell receptor (beta chain) was captured by sequencing in a study of radiotherapy plus CTLA-4 blockade in lung cancer. Study-level background: Objective response rate was roughly 19%; disease control rate, 31%. Findings of the study overall: Early clone dynamics of blood T cells, plus interferon-beta, reportedly predicted response best. Tumor-derived TCR clones expanded in blood after radiotherapy plus ipilimumab.

Regarding this clone: The target antigen is unknown.

Germline assignment: CDR1 SGHRS and CDR2 YFSETQ. This CDR3 is built from 15 residues. The V end lost 0 bases, the J end lost 4 bases, and 10 bases lay between the germline ends. This table comes from immunoSEQ multiplex PCR, and its TCRdb copy is limited to in-frame clones, with some not included. This sample carries 51,000 or so clones, around 69% of them seen once, and the ten largest clones take approximately 10%. Chemo-refractory metastatic non-small-cell lung cancer patients underwent focal radiation alongside CTLA-4 blockade with ipilimumab. V and J are TRBV5-1 and TRBJ2-2, with D perhaps matching TRBD1 (5 bases). The receptor's source is a human donor with non-small cell lung cancer who had stable disease on radiotherapy plus ipilimumab. The specimen was peripheral blood, collected from a patient treated with radiotherapy plus ipilimumab. This chain's CDR3 is CASSLDAQGTGELFF. Written as DNA, the CDR3 is TGCGCCAGCAGCTTGGACGCGCAGGGCACCGGGGAGCTGTTTTTT.